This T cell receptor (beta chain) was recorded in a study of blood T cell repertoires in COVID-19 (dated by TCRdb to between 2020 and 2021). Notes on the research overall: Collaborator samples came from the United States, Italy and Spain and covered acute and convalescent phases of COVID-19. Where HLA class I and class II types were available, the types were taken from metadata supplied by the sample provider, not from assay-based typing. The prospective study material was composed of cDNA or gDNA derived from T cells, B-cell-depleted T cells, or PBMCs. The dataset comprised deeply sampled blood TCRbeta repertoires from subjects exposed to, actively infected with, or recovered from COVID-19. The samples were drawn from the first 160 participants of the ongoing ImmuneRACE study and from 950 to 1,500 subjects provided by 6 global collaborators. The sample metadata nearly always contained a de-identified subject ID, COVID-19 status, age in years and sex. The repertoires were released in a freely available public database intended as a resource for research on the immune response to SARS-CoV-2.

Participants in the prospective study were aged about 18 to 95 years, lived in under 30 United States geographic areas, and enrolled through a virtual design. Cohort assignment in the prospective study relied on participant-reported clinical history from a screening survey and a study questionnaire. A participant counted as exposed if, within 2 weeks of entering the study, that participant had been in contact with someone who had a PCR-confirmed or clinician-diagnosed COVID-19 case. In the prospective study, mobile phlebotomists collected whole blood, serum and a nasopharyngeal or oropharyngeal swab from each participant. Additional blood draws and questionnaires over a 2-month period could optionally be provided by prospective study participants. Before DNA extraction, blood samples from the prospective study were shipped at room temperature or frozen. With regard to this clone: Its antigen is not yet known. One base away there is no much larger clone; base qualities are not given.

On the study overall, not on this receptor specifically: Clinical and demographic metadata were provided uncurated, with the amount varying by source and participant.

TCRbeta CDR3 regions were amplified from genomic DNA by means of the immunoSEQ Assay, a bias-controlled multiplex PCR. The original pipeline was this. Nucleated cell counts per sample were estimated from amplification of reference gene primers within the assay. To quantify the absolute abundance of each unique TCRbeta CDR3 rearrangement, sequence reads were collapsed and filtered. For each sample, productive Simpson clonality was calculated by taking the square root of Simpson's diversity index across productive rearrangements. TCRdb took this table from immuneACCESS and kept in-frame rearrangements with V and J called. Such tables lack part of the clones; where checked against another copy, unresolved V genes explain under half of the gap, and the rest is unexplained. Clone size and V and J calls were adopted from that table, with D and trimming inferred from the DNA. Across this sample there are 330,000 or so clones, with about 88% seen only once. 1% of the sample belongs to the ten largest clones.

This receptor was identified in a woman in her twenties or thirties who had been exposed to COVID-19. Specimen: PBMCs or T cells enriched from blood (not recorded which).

The CDR3 protein sequence reads: CASSLTSGVETQYF. The nucleotides read TGCGCCAGCAGCTTGACTAGCGGGGTAGAGACCCAGTACTTC. The chain links TRBV5-1 with TRBJ2-5, and 10 bases in between align with TRBD2. From the germline V gene, CDR1 is SGHRS and CDR2 is YFSETQ. Reading from cysteine to phenylalanine, the CDR3 counts 14 amino acids. CDR3 DNA is the only sequence kept; it has 42 bases, read in frame from the first base. V lost 1 base and J lost 4 bases, and the count of bases not matched to a germline gene is 1.